What follows are 18 T cell receptor beta chains derived from one specimen sequenced in a study of blood T cell repertoires in COVID-19. Libraries were prepared by immunoSEQ multiplex PCR; TCRdb keeps only in-frame clonotypes and omits some of them. The sample yields about 210,000 clones, around 90% seen once. The sample comprised PBMCs or T cells enriched from blood (not recorded which). These receptor sequences come from a woman between 18 and 30 years old who had recovered from COVID-19.

This chain uses TRBV5-5 with TRBJ1-1; TRBD1 agrees at 8 bases. The V gene end was trimmed by 4 bases and the J gene end by 4 bases; junction bases not matched to a gene: 3. Germline CDR1 reads SGHKS; CDR2 reads YYEKEE (reference sequence). The CDR3 has 13 amino acids. CDR3 sequence: CASSAGQGTEAFF. The CDR3, as DNA: TGTGCCAGCAGCGCCGGACAGGGCACTGAAGCTTTCTTT.

The V and J genes are TRBV2 and TRBJ2-7; no clear D. V shed 5 bases and J shed 3 bases, with 11 bases lying between them. The CDR3 loop spans 13 amino acids. Germline V gene sequence: CDR1 SNHLY, CDR2 FYNNEI. The CDR3 DNA follows: TGTGCCAGCAGTTTGGAGCACCTCTACGAGCAGTACTTC. Encoded protein: CASSLEHLYEQYF.

This rearrangement joins TRBV2 to TRBJ1-2, with 7 bases matching TRBD1. With V trimmed by 6 bases and J by 7 bases, 8 bases remained unmatched. This CDR3 is 13 amino acids long. CDR1 is SNHLY and CDR2 is FYNNEI in the germline V gene. The CDR3 here is CASRVEGAPGYTF. In DNA form, the CDR3 reads TGTGCCAGCAGGGTAGAGGGGGCGCCTGGCTACACCTTC.

The V gene is TRBV10-3, the J gene TRBJ2-7; D perhaps matches TRBD2 (5 bases). Germline V gene lookup returns CDR1 ENHRY and CDR2 SYGVKD. This CDR3 comprises 17 residues. Trimming cost V 4 bases and J 6 bases, with 25 bases left between them. This chain's CDR3 is CAISGGGRIRFVSEQYF. CDR3 bases: TGTGCCATCAGTGGAGGCGGGCGCATAAGGTTTGTGAGCGAGCAGTACTTC.

Concerning this clone: The same CDR3 is also encoded by other DNA sequences in this sample. This chain connects TRBV12-3 or TRBV12-4 to TRBJ2-1; unclear D gene. V lost 5 bases and J 6 bases, leaving 8 bases between the germline ends. CDR3 length equals 12 residues. As DNA, the CDR3 is TGTGCCAGCAGTCCCCCAGGCAATGAGCAGTTCTTC. Its translation is CASSPPGNEQFF.

The chain employs TRBV29-1 and TRBJ1-3; D perhaps matches TRBD1 (6 bases). Germline V gene lookup returns CDR1 SQVTM and CDR2 ANQGSEA. This CDR3 has 14 amino acids. V was cut by 7 bases and J by 4 bases, with 17 bases left in between. CDR3 nucleotides: TGCAGCGCTCTAGGTACAGGGACGGGAAACACCATATATTTT. Translated: CSALGTGTGNTIYF.

The CDR3 loop reads CASNGEPGAGEAQYF. The CDR3 region has the DNA TGCGCCAGCAACGGAGAGCCGGGAGCGGGGGAAGCGCAGTATTTT. This sequence joins TRBV4-1 and TRBJ2-3; 8 nucleotides align to TRBD2. This CDR3 is 15 amino acids long. V lost 7 bases, J lost 10 bases, and 16 bases stayed unmatched. Germline V gene sequence: CDR1 MGHRA, CDR2 YSYEKL.

This chain links TRBV7-9 with TRBJ2-6; 8 bases map to TRBD1. This CDR3 has 18 amino acids. The germline V gene encodes CDR1 SEHNR and CDR2 FQNEAQ (reference sequence). The V segment lost 5 bases and the J segment 0 bases; nucleotides outside the gene matches: 9. CDR3: CASSLGQGDGSGANVLTF. The DNA of the CDR3 is TGTGCCAGCAGCCTAGGACAGGGCGACGGCTCTGGGGCCAACGTCCTGACTTTC.

This chain uses TRBV9 with TRBJ1-2, with D perhaps matching TRBD1 (5 bases). Germline values: CDR1 SGDLS, CDR2 YYNGEE. This CDR3 comprises 18 residues. Between the trimmed V and J ends, which lost 0 bases and 0 bases, there was a span of 18 bases. Here the CDR3 reads CASSVAEQGVSPNYGYTF. Here the CDR3 DNA reads TGTGCCAGCAGCGTAGCGGAGCAGGGTGTTTCCCCTAACTATGGCTACACCTTC.

This clone was observed a few times. The chain has TRBV3-1 (or the pseudogene TRBV3-2) and TRBJ2-1, with 10 bases identical to TRBD1. CDR1 is LGHDT, CDR2 YNNKEL, per germline (reference sequence). Germline trimming cut 2 bases from V and 8 bases from J; bases unmatched to any gene: 12. This CDR3 has 17 residues. The CDR3 region has the DNA TGTGCCAGCAGCCAACGACTACCGGGACAGGGGAGCGATGAGCAGTTCTTC. Amino acids: CASSQRLPGQGSDEQFF.

The CDR3 here is CASSRGQGRYGYTF. The CDR3 bases are TGTGCCAGCAGCCGTGGACAGGGACGGTATGGCTACACCTTC. This rearrangement joins TRBV28 to TRBJ1-2; TRBD1 matches 8 bases. The J segment lost 5 bases and the V segment lost 6 bases, leaving 8 bases of the junction unmatched. From germline, CDR1 is MDHEN and CDR2 SYDVKM. This CDR3 contains 14 residues.

The chain recombines TRBV12-5 with TRBJ1-1, with 9 bases matching TRBD1. The CDR3 loop spans 14 amino acids. J lost 2 bases, V lost 4 bases, and 2 bases had no gene match. The germline V gene has CDR1 LGHNT and CDR2 FRNRAP. This CDR3 is CASGWTGVNTEAFF. The DNA for the CDR3 is TGTGCTAGTGGTTGGACAGGGGTAAACACTGAAGCTTTCTTT.

The V and J genes are TRBV19 and TRBJ2-7; TRBD2 might be the D (6 bases). Trimming took off 6 bases at V and 2 bases at J, with 11 bases between the two ends. The CDR3 totals 13 residues. Germline V gives CDR1 LNHDA, CDR2 SQIVND (reference sequence). The CDR3 nucleotides are TGTGCCAGTAGCGGGGGAGAAACCTACGAGCAGTACTTC. Translation gives CASSGGETYEQYF.

This chain connects TRBV7-2 to TRBJ2-3; 11 bases line up with TRBD2. The germline gives CDR1 SGHTA, CDR2 FQGNSA. Trimming cost V 5 bases and J 6 bases; bases outside gene matches: 4. The CDR3 extends over 14 amino acids. CDR3 sequence: CASSPSGGRDTQYF. Here the CDR3 DNA reads TGTGCCAGCAGCCCTAGCGGGGGGCGTGATACGCAGTATTTT.

The chain has TRBV6-5 and TRBJ1-2; 10 nucleotides agree with TRBD1. Trimming removed 7 bases from V and 8 bases from J; junction bases left unmatched: 13. This CDR3 spans 15 amino acids. From germline, CDR1 is MNHEY and CDR2 SVGAGI. The CDR3, as DNA: TGTGCCAGCATCACAAAGACAGGGGGCGCGGTGGGCTACACCTTC. Amino acid sequence: CASITKTGGAVGYTF.

On this clone: The same CDR3 is also encoded by other DNA sequences in this sample. The chain is built from TRBV2 and TRBJ2-7; maybe TRBD1 (6 bases). Trimming removed 8 bases at V and 3 bases at J, with 23 bases between. The CDR3 has 16 residues. Germline values: CDR1 SNHLY, CDR2 FYNNEI. The CDR3 loop reads CASCRSATGKGYEQYF. In DNA, the CDR3 is TGTGCCAGCTGTCGATCAGCGACAGGTAAAGGCTACGAGCAGTACTTC.

This clone showed up just once. V and J are TRBV7-9 and TRBJ1-5; D ambiguous. V was shortened by 4 bases and J by 7 bases, with 5 bases between the two germline ends. In germline, CDR1 is SEHNR, CDR2 FQNEAQ (reference sequence). The CDR3 covers 11 residues. The CDR3 region has the DNA TGTGCCAGCAGCTCCCAGCAGCCCCAGCATTTT. Translating it yields CASSSQQPQHF. The variable domain in full, with the rest retrieved from reference TRBV7-9 and TRBJ1-5, is DTGVSQNPRHKITKRGQNVTFRCDPISEHNRLYWYRQTLGQGPEFLTYFQNEAQLEKSRLLSDRFSAERPKGSFSTLEIQRTEQGDSAMYLCASSSQQPQHFGDGTRLSIL.

The rearrangement uses TRBV6-5 and TRBJ1-1; D ambiguous. Germline V CDR1 and CDR2: MNHEY, SVGAGI. CDR3 size: 16 residues. V dropped 0 bases and J dropped 1 base, with 12 bases sitting between them. The CDR3 DNA reads TGTGCCAGCAGTTACTCGTCCCAGGCGTGGAACACTGAAGCTTTCTTT. It specifies CASSYSSQAWNTEAFF.